Below are 27 T cell receptor beta chains sequenced from a single sample in a study of cytomegalovirus exposure and HLA in healthy donors (dated by TCRdb to about 2017). The library was prepared using the immunoSEQ multiplex PCR assay. The multiplex PCR relied on a mix of 60 forward primers for TCR Vbeta segments and 13 reverse primers for TCR Jbeta segments. Entries here come from immuneACCESS through TCRdb and include only in-frame sequences with V and J called. Some clones fail to appear in such tables; in the studies checked, an unresolved V gene covers under half of the shortfall, and the cause of the remainder is unknown. This sample's listing comprises around 200,000 clones. About 0.81% of the sample comes from the top ten. Source material: PBMCs. Every receptor here comes from a woman aged 18-29 years in good health and CMV-seropositive.

This chain connects TRBV30 to TRBJ2-1; D may be TRBD1 (5 bases). The germline V gene has CDR1 GTSNPN and CDR2 SVGIG (reference sequence). This CDR3 comprises 15 residues. Trimming left V 0 bases short and J 5 bases short, with 14 bases between. CDR3 loop: CAWSVGQGPHNEQFF. The CDR3 nucleotides are TGTGCCTGGAGTGTAGGGCAGGGTCCCCACAATGAGCAGTTCTTC.

This chain connects TRBV19 to TRBJ2-1; TRBD2 is a possible D gene (5 bases). This CDR3 has 13 residues. The V gene lost 5 bases and the J gene lost 10 bases, with 15 bases spanning the gap. CDR1 is LNHDA and CDR2 is SQIVND in the germline V gene (reference sequence). CDR3 nucleotide sequence: TGTGCCAGTAGTCGAGGGTTGGAGTACGAGCAGTTCTTC. Translating gives CASSRGLEYEQFF. The complete variable domain, with remaining parts taken from reference TRBV19 and TRBJ2-1, reads DGGITQSPKYLFRKEGQNVTLSCEQNLNHDAMYWYRQDPGQGLRLIYYSQIVNDFQKGDIAEGYSVSREKKESFPLTVTSAQKNPTAFYLCASSRGLEYEQFFGPGTRLTVL.

The chain has TRBV18 and TRBJ2-7; 9 bases match TRBD1. The germline V gene encodes CDR1 KGHSH and CDR2 LQKENI. The V gene end was trimmed by 3 bases and the J gene end by 6 bases; junction bases not matched to a gene: 9. The CDR3 totals 15 residues. CDR3: CASSPTPGQGGEQYF. CDR3 DNA: TGTGCCAGCTCACCTACCCCGGGACAGGGTGGCGAGCAGTACTTC.

The chain uses TRBV7-2 and TRBJ2-1; 12 nucleotides match TRBD2. CDR1 and CDR2 from the germline V gene are SGHTA and FQGNSA. V trimming: 10 bases; J trimming: 5 bases; junction bases outside the gene matches: 12. CDR3 length: 16 amino acids. In nucleotides, the CDR3 is TGTGCCACTAAGCCTTGGAGACTAGCGGGAGACAATGAGCAGTTCTTC. It is translated as CATKPWRLAGDNEQFF.

Points on this clone: Different DNA sequences within this sample yield the same CDR3. The rearrangement joins TRBV19 to TRBJ1-1; D is perhaps TRBD1 (6 bases). Trimming took 1 base from V and 4 from J, leaving 7 bases between them. The CDR3 runs 13 residues. CDR1 and CDR2 (germline): LNHDA, SQIVND (reference sequence). CDR3 sequence (DNA): TGTGCCAGTAGTATAGGAGGGGGCACTGAAGCTTTCTTT. Translating gives CASSIGGGTEAFF. The whole variable domain, filled in from reference TRBV19 and TRBJ1-1, reads DGGITQSPKYLFRKEGQNVTLSCEQNLNHDAMYWYRQDPGQGLRLIYYSQIVNDFQKGDIAEGYSVSREKKESFPLTVTSAQKNPTAFYLCASSIGGGTEAFFGQGTRLTVV.

The chain recombines TRBV30 with TRBJ2-3, with D possibly being TRBD1 (6 bases). CDR3 length equals 17 residues. From germline, CDR1 is GTSNPN and CDR2 SVGIG (reference sequence). V dropped 1 base and J dropped 2 bases, with 19 bases sitting between them. CDR3 nucleotide sequence: TGTGCCTGGAGTGCCCCAGGGGCTCCTACACCCACAGATACGCAGTATTTT. Translated: CAWSAPGAPTPTDTQYF.

The chain links TRBV5-4 to TRBJ1-2; TRBD1 agrees at 9 bases. CDR3 length equals 13 residues. Germline trimming cut 4 bases from V and 8 bases from J; bases unmatched to any gene: 6. Per germline, CDR1 SGHNT and CDR2 YYREEE (reference sequence). The CDR3 here is CASSRTGEIGYTF. CDR3 DNA sequence: TGTGCCAGCAGCCGGACAGGGGAGATCGGCTACACCTTC.

Written as DNA, the CDR3 is TGTGCCAGCAGCGGGACAGGGAGGAGGGTTTTTAACTATGGCTACACCTTC. It translates to CASSGTGRRVFNYGYTF. The rearrangement uses TRBV6-4 and TRBJ1-2, with TRBD1 identical over 9 bases. Germline CDR1 MRHNA, CDR2 SNTAGT. Trimming took 6 bases from V and 1 from J; bases not matched to a gene: 12. CDR3 size: 17 residues.

The DNA for the CDR3 is TGTGCCAGCAAACCGGAGGGGAACACAGATACGCAGTATTTT. Amino acids: CASKPEGNTDTQYF. This chain joins TRBV2 and TRBJ2-3, with a possible D match to TRBD2 (6 bases). CDR3 length: 14 residues. Germline V gene lookup returns CDR1 SNHLY and CDR2 FYNNEI. V was shortened by 7 bases and J by 2 bases, with 13 bases between the two germline ends.

This chain links TRBV6-1 with TRBJ2-5, with 9 bases lining up with TRBD2. The V segment lost 7 bases and the J segment 5 bases; nucleotides outside the gene matches: 8. The CDR3 contains 14 residues. CDR1 and CDR2 (germline): MNHNS, SASEGT. The CDR3: CASTEGGGGETQYF. CDR3 nucleotides: TGTGCCAGCACCGAGGGCGGGGGGGGCGAGACCCAGTACTTC.

This chain links TRBV5-8 with TRBJ1-2, with 12 bases identical to TRBD1. With 0 bases clipped from V and 6 bases from J, the junction kept 3 bases outside the gene matches. The CDR3 sequence is 15 residues long. Germline CDR1 reads SGHTS; CDR2 reads YDEGEE. The CDR3 loop is CASSLAGTGGDGYTF. The DNA for the CDR3 is TGTGCCAGCAGCTTGGCCGGGACAGGGGGCGATGGCTACACCTTC.

This chain joins TRBV5-4 and TRBJ1-1, with 8 bases lining up with TRBD1. This CDR3 spans 15 amino acids. The J segment lost 3 bases and the V segment lost 4 bases, leaving 8 bases of the junction unmatched. Germline CDR1 is SGHNT and CDR2 is YYREEE (reference sequence). For the CDR3, the DNA is TGTGCCAGCAGCCGCTCAGGGGGCCGGGACACTGAAGCTTTCTTT. Amino acid sequence: CASSRSGGRDTEAFF.

The rearrangement links TRBV25-1 to TRBJ2-2; the match to TRBD1 covers 10 bases. Looked up from germline, CDR1 is MGHDK and CDR2 is SYGVNS. V shed 1 base, J shed 3 bases, and the junction held 8 bases outside the gene matches. CDR3 size: 18 residues. The CDR3 sequence: CASSEWRTGGVDTGELFF. CDR3 coding DNA: TGTGCCAGCAGTGAATGGAGGACAGGGGGTGTTGACACCGGGGAGCTGTTTTTT.

This rearrangement joins TRBV9 to TRBJ1-1; the D is unclear. V gave up 1 base and J gave up 8 bases, with 12 bases separating them. The CDR3 is made up of 13 amino acids. Germline CDR1 and CDR2: SGDLS and YYNGEE. CDR3 DNA sequence: TGTGCCAGCAGCGTAAATCCCCTTCAGGAAGCTTTCTTT. Residues: CASSVNPLQEAFF.

The chain links TRBV5-4 to TRBJ1-6; D perhaps matches TRBD1 (6 bases). V gave up 0 bases and J gave up 5 bases, with 12 bases separating them. The CDR3 totals 16 residues. CDR1 is SGHNT, CDR2 YYREEE, per germline (reference sequence). In DNA, the CDR3 is TGTGCCAGCAGCTTGGCGGCCGGACAGCATAATTCACCCCTCCACTTT. It codes for CASSLAAGQHNSPLHF.

This chain uses TRBV9 with TRBJ2-2; D uncertain. This CDR3 region has 13 residues. V lost 5 bases to trimming and J lost 5 bases, with 10 bases between them. Germline CDR1 is SGDLS and CDR2 is YYNGEE. CDR3 nucleotides: TGTGCCAGCAGTAGACAACCGACCGGGGAGCTGTTTTTT. Its translation: CASSRQPTGELFF. Variable domain in full (rest from reference TRBV9 and TRBJ2-2): DSGVTQTPKHLITATGQRVTLRCSPRSGDLSVYWYQQSLDQGLQFLIQYYNGEERAKGNILERFSAQQFPDLHSELNLSSLELGDSALYFCASSRQPTGELFFGEGSRLTVL.

The V and J genes are TRBV29-1 and TRBJ1-5; D is perhaps TRBD1 (6 bases). Germline V gene sequence: CDR1 SQVTM, CDR2 ANQGSEA. This CDR3 is 13 amino acids long. Trimming cost V 4 bases and J 3 bases, with 10 bases left between them. The CDR3 region is CSVVDSLNQPQHF. Written as DNA, the CDR3 is TGCAGCGTTGTGGACAGCCTCAATCAGCCCCAGCATTTT.

The CDR3 protein is CASSISGRVGQPQHF. In DNA, the CDR3 is TGTGCCAGTAGTATCTCGGGGAGGGTCGGTCAGCCCCAGCATTTT. The chain joins TRBV19 to TRBJ1-5; D not resolved. The germline gives CDR1 LNHDA, CDR2 SQIVND (reference sequence). Trimming stripped 3 bases from V and 6 bases from J, with 15 bases between. The CDR3 spans 15 residues.

About this clone itself: One end of the junction fails to match germline, which may point to a read error. The gene calls are TRBV11-2 and TRBJ2-7; D unresolved. This CDR3 is built from 16 residues. CDR1 SGHAT and CDR2 FQNNGV come from the germline V gene. This CDR3 is CASSTYPRVLEYGQYF. In DNA form, the CDR3 reads TGTGCCAGCAGCACTTATCCCCGGGTATTGGAGTACGGGCAGTACTTC.

V is TRBV5-4 and J is TRBJ2-5, with 12 bases identical to TRBD2. Germline V lookup: CDR1 SGHNT, CDR2 YYREEE (reference sequence). The CDR3 is made up of 15 amino acids. The V segment lost 3 bases and the J segment 5 bases; nucleotides outside the gene matches: 5. In DNA form, the CDR3 reads TGTGCCAGCAGCTATCTAGCGGGGGGGCAGGAGACCCAGTACTTC. Protein sequence: CASSYLAGGQETQYF. The full variable domain, in which reference TRBV5-4 and TRBJ2-5 provide the parts outside the CDR3, is ETGVTQSPTHLIKTRGQQVTLRCSSQSGHNTVSWYQQALGQGPQFIFQYYREEENGRGNFPPRFSGLQFPNYSSELNVNALELDDSALYLCASSYLAGGQETQYFGPGTRLLVL.

Of note for this clone: The sample carries other DNA sequences with the same CDR3. The CDR3 protein is CASSSTGGYGYTF. CDR3 coding DNA: TGTGCCAGCAGCTCGACGGGGGGCTATGGCTACACCTTC. The V and J genes are TRBV7-2 and TRBJ1-2; maybe TRBD1 (5 bases). V lost 4 bases, J lost 4 bases, and 10 bases lay in between. This CDR3 is built from 13 residues. Germline V gene lookup returns CDR1 SGHTA and CDR2 FQGNSA.

The chain has TRBV7-9 and TRBJ2-7; D remains unclear. V lost 4 bases and J lost 3, with 4 bases in between. CDR1 SEHNR and CDR2 FQNEAQ come from the germline V gene (reference sequence). This CDR3 is built from 11 residues. In DNA, the CDR3 is TGTGCCAGCAGCTCCTACTACGAGCAGTACTTC. Translating it yields CASSSYYEQYF.

V usage is TRBV7-2 and J usage is TRBJ2-5, with 12 bases matching TRBD2. From germline, CDR1 is SGHTA and CDR2 FQGNSA. The CDR3 covers 17 residues. V lost 5 bases, J lost 7 bases, and 14 bases stayed unmatched. The CDR3 spells CASSRPPGTSGSVTQYF. The CDR3 coding sequence is TGTGCCAGCAGCCGTCCACCCGGGACTAGCGGGTCGGTGACCCAGTACTTC.

The rearrangement links TRBV5-4 to TRBJ1-2, with D possibly matching TRBD1 (5 bases). The V gene lost 4 bases and the J gene lost 4 bases, with 14 bases spanning the gap. CDR3 length: 14 residues. Germline V gene sequence: CDR1 SGHNT, CDR2 YYREEE (reference sequence). The CDR3 DNA reads TGTGCCAGCAGCCCCCCAGGGTTCGCCTATGGCTACACCTTC. Protein product: CASSPPGFAYGYTF.

The chain is built from TRBV29-1 and TRBJ2-1, with TRBD1 identical over 10 bases. CDR1 is SQVTM, CDR2 ANQGSEA, per germline. V was clipped by 3 bases and J by 7 bases; unmatched bases: 6. CDR3 length: 14 amino acids. CDR3 region: CSVEGTGDGNEQFF. The CDR3 nucleotides read TGCAGCGTTGAGGGGACAGGGGACGGGAATGAGCAGTTCTTC.

This rearrangement joins TRBV28 to TRBJ2-3; 11 nucleotides line up with TRBD2. The CDR3 contains 18 residues. With 5 bases clipped from V and 3 bases from J, the junction kept 13 bases outside the gene matches. In germline, CDR1 is MDHEN, CDR2 SYDVKM. The CDR3 is CASSITPLVAGGTDTQYF. CDR3 in DNA: TGTGCCAGCAGTATCACTCCCCTAGTAGCGGGAGGGACAGATACGCAGTATTTT.

The chain recombines TRBV11-3 with TRBJ1-1; 8 positions match TRBD1. Germline V gives CDR1 SGHNT, CDR2 YENEEA. The CDR3 loop spans 15 amino acids. V was clipped by 5 bases and J by 4 bases; unmatched bases: 9. CDR3 region: CASSPRDRSITEAFF. The CDR3 nucleotides are TGTGCCAGCAGCCCCCGGGACAGGTCCATCACTGAAGCTTTCTTT.